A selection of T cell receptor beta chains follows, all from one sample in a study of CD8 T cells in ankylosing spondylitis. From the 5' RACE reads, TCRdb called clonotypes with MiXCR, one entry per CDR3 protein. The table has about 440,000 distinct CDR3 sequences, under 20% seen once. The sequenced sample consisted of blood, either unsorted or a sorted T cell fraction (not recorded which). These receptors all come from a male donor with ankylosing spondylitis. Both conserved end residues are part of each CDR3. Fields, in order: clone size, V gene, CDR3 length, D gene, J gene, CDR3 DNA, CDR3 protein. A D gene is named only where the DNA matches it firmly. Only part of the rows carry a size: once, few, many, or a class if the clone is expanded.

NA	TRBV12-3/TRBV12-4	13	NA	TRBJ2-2	TGTGCCAGCCGCTCCCAGAACACCGGGGAGCTGTTTTTT	CASRSQNTGELFF
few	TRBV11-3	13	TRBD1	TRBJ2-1	TGTGCCAGCAGCTTAGACCCACAGGGGTGGATGGTCTTC	CASSLDPQGWMVF
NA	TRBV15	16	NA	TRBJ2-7	TGTGCCACCAGCAGAGGCCCGCTTCTAGCCACCTACGAGCAGTACTTC	CATSRGPLLATYEQYF
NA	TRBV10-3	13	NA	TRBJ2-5	TGTGCCATCAGCCGGACAGAGAAAGAGACCCAGTACTTC	CAISRTEKETQYF
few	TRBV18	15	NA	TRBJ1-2	TGTGCCAGCTCCAGAAAACAGTCGGATAACTATGGCTACACCTTC	CASSRKQSDNYGYTF
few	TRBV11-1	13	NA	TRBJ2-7	TGTGCCAGCAGTTCCCCCAGCCTGTCCGAGCAGTACTTC	CASSSPSLSEQYF
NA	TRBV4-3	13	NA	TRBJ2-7	TGCGCCAGCAGCCCAGACGAGCACTACGAGCAGTACTTC	CASSPDEHYEQYF
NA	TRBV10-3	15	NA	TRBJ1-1	TGTGCCATCAGTGAGTCGAAGAAGGGAAACACTGAAGCTTTCTTT	CAISESKKGNTEAFF
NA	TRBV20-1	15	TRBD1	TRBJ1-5	TGCAGTGCTAGATACACGACAGGGGGCTGGCAGCCCCAGCATTTT	CSARYTTGGWQPQHF
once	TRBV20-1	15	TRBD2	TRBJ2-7	TGCAGTGCTAGTCCTCCGGGACTAGCGGGCTACGAGCAGTACTTC	CSASPPGLAGYEQYF
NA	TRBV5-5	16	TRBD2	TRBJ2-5	TGTGCCAGCAGCTTCCCCGGACTAGCGGGGAGGGAGACCCAGTACTTC	CASSFPGLAGRETQYF
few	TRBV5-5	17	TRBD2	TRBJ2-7	TGTGCCAGCAGCTTGGAGGGTAGCGGGAGGTCCACCTACGAGCAGTACTTC	CASSLEGSGRSTYEQYF
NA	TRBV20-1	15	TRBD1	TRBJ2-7	TGCAGTGCTAGGTCCAGGGGCCACCAGGGGGACGAGCAGTACTTC	CSARSRGHQGDEQYF
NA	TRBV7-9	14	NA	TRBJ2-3	TGTGCCAGCAGCCTAGAGGACCCCACAGATACGCAGTATTTT	CASSLEDPTDTQYF
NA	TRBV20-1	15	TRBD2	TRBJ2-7	TGCAGTGCTAGAAAGAGCGGGAGGGCTGACCACGAGCAGTACTTC	CSARKSGRADHEQYF
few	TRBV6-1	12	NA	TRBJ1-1	TGTGCCAGCAGTGAAGCGTACACTGAAGCTTTCTTT	CASSEAYTEAFF
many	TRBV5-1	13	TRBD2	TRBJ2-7	TGCGCCAGCAGCTTGGAGCGGGGATACGAGCAGTACTTC	CASSLERGYEQYF
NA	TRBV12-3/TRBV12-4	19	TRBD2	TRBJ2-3	TGTGCCAGCAGACCAGGGGCGGGAAGCGGGAGGGCCACTGTAGATACGCAGTATTTT	CASRPGAGSGRATVDTQYF
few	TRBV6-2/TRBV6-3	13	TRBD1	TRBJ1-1	TGTGCCAGCAGTCGGGACAGGATCGCTGAAGCTTTCTTT	CASSRDRIAEAFF
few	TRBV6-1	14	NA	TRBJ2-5	TGTGCCAGCACCCCGCCGGGGCGACAAGAGACCCAGTACTTC	CASTPPGRQETQYF
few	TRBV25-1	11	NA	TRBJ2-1	TGTGCCAGCAGTGAATTGAGTGAGCAGTTCTTC	CASSELSEQFF
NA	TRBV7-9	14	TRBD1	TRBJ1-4	TGTGCCAGCTGCCCCCAGGGGGCAGATGAAAAACAGTTTTTT	CASCPQGADEKQFF
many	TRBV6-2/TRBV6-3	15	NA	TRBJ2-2	TGTGCCAGCAGTTACGAGACCGATAACACCGGGGAGCTGTTTTTT	CASSYETDNTGELFF
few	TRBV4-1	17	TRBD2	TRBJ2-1	TGCGCCAGCAGCCACAACCTAGCGGGGGCACTTTACAATGAGCAGTTCTTC	CASSHNLAGALYNEQFF
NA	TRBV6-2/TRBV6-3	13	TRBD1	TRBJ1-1	TGTGCCAGCAGACGACAGGGTGGTGATGAAGCTTTCTTT	CASRRQGGDEAFF
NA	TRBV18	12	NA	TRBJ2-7	TGTGCCAGCTCACCGGGACCTACCGAGCAGTACTTC	CASSPGPTEQYF
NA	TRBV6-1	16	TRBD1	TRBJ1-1	TGTGCCAGCAGACCCACAGGGGGCTGGAGGAACACTGAAGCTTTCTTT	CASRPTGGWRNTEAFF
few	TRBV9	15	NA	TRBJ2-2	TGTGCCAGCAGCGCGACCCCCCGGAGGGCCGGGGAGCTGTTTTTT	CASSATPRRAGELFF
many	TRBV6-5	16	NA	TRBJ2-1	TGTGCCAGCAGTTACGGGTCCGGGGGAGGCTACAATGAGCAGTTCTTC	CASSYGSGGGYNEQFF
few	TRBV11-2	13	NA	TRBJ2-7	TGTGCCAGCAGCAGAGACCGGGAAGGCGAGCAGTACTTC	CASSRDREGEQYF
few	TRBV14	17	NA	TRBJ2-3	TGTGCCAGCAGCCAAGAATTCAAGGGTGCTAGCACAGATACGCAGTATTTT	CASSQEFKGASTDTQYF
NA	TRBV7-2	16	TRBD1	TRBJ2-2	TGTGCCAGCAGGGCGACAGGGACGACGTTCACCGGGGAGCTGTTTTTT	CASRATGTTFTGELFF
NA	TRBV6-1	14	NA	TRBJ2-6	TGTGCCAGCAGACACAACTCTGGGGCCAACGTCCTGACTTTC	CASRHNSGANVLTF
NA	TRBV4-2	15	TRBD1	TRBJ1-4	TGTGCCAGCAGCCAAACCGGGACAGGGGCGAGAAAACTGTTTTTT	CASSQTGTGARKLFF
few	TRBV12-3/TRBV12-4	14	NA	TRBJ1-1	TGTGCCAGCCTCGCTCTCGTCAGGAACACTGAAGCTTTCTTT	CASLALVRNTEAFF
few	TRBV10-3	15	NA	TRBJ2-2	TGTGCCATCAGTGAGTCGTCTGGGATTACCGGGGAGCTGTTTTTT	CAISESSGITGELFF
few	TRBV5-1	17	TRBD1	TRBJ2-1	TGCGCCAGCAGCTACGTACAAGGGACAGGGTTCTACAATGAGCAGTTCTTC	CASSYVQGTGFYNEQFF
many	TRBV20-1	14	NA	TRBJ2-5	TGCAGTGCTAGAGATTCAGGGGGGGGTCAGACCCAGTACTTC	CSARDSGGGQTQYF
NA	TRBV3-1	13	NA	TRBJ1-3	TGTGCCAGCAGCCCTGTGTACGGAAACACCATATATTTT	CASSPVYGNTIYF
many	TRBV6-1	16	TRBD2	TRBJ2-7	TGTGCCAGCTTATCGGGACTAGCGGTCCACTCCTACGAGCAGTACTTC	CASLSGLAVHSYEQYF
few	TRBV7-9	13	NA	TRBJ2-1	TGTGCCAGCAGCTTAGGCCTAATGAATGAGCAGTTCTTC	CASSLGLMNEQFF
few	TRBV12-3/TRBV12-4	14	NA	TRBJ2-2	TGTGCCAGCAGTTTAGAGGGTTGGGGCGGGGAGCTGTTTTTT	CASSLEGWGGELFF
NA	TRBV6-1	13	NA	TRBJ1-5	TGTGCCAGCAGCGGACAGTCCAATCAGCCCCAGCATTTT	CASSGQSNQPQHF
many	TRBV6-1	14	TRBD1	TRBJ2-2	TGTGCCAGCAGTCGGACAGGGAGCACCGGGGAGCTGTTTTTT	CASSRTGSTGELFF
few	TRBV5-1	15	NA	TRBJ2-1	TGCGCCAGCACCGAACGTCTCAGCTCCTACAATGAGCAGTTCTTC	CASTERLSSYNEQFF
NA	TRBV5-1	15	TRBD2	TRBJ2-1	TGCGCCAGCAGCTTGGGGCCTAGCGGGATTAATGAGCAGTTCTTC	CASSLGPSGINEQFF
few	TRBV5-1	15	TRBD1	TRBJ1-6	TGCGCCAGCAGTTCCGGGACAGGGCCTAATTCACCCCTCCACTTT	CASSSGTGPNSPLHF
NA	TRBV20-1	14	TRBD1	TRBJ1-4	TGCAGTGCCCCGACAGGGCCCACTAATGAAAAACTGTTTTTT	CSAPTGPTNEKLFF
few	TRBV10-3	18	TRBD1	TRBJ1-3	TGTGCCATCAGTGAGTCTTTTTGGGACAGGGACTCTGGAAACACCATATATTTT	CAISESFWDRDSGNTIYF
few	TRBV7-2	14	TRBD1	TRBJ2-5	TGTGCCAGCAGCCCACAGGGGGGTTCTGAGACCCAGTACTTC	CASSPQGGSETQYF
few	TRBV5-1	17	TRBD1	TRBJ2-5	TGCGCCAGCAGCGTCAGGCCCACAGGGGTCGTCCAAGAGACCCAGTACTTC	CASSVRPTGVVQETQYF